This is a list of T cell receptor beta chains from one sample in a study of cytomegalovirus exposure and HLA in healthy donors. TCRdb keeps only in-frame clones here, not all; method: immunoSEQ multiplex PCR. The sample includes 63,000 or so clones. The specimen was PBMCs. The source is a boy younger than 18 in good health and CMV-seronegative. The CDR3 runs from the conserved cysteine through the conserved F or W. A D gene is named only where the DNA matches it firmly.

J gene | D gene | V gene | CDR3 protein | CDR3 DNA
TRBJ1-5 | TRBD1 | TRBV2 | CASRTGGADGQPQHF | TGTGCCAGCAGAACAGGGGGCGCAGATGGTCAGCCCCAGCATTTT
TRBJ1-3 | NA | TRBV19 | CASSIPRRSSGNTIYF | TGTGCCAGTAGTATCCCGAGACGGAGCTCTGGAAACACCATATATTTT
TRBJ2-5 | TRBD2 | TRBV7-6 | CASSLDSPAGGGETQYF | TGTGCCAGCAGCTTAGATTCTCCAGCGGGAGGTGGAGAGACCCAGTACTTC
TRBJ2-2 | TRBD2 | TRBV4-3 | CASSLGTTGTGELFF | TGCGCCAGCAGCCTCGGGACTACGGGTACCGGGGAGCTGTTTTTT
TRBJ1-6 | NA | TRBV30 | CAWSEGRDNSPLHF | TGTGCCTGGAGTGAAGGGCGGGACAATTCACCCCTCCACTTT
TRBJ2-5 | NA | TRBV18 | CASSPPGMLEVTQYF | TGTGCCAGCTCACCCCCCGGGATGCTTGAAGTGACCCAGTACTTC
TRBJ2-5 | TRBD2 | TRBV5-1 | CASSPYLSGGGQETQYF | TGCGCCAGCAGCCCCTACCTTAGCGGGGGAGGCCAAGAGACCCAGTACTTC
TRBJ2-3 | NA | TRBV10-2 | CASSTLEGGSTDTQYF | TGCGCCAGCAGTACTCTCGAAGGCGGTAGCACAGATACGCAGTATTTT
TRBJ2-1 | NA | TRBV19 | CASSIALHNEQFF | TGTGCCAGTAGTATTGCACTCCACAATGAGCAGTTCTTC
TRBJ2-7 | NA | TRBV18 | CASSPGPGDEQYF | TGTGCCAGCTCACCAGGCCCAGGGGACGAGCAGTACTTC
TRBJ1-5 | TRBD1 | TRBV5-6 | CASSLNPGQRSNQPQHF | TGTGCCAGCAGCTTGAATCCGGGACAGCGTAGCAATCAGCCCCAGCATTTT
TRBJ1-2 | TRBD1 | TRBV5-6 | CASVGRDRFNYGYTF | TGTGCCAGCGTGGGTCGGGACAGATTTAACTATGGCTACACCTTC
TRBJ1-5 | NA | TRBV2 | CASSASQSNQPQHF | TGTGCCAGCAGTGCTTCCCAGAGCAATCAGCCCCAGCATTTT
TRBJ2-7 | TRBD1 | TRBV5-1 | CASSGFRDRATYEQYF | TGCGCCAGCAGCGGATTCCGGGACAGGGCGACCTACGAGCAGTACTTC
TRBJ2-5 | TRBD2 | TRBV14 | CASGPPNTSALGETQYF | TGTGCCAGCGGCCCCCCAAACACTAGCGCCCTTGGGGAGACCCAGTACTTC
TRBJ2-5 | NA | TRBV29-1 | CSVVGSGGTQYF | TGCAGCGTTGTGGGGTCCGGGGGGACCCAGTACTTC
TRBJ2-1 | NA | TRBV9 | CASSVAGVGDEQFF | TGTGCCAGCAGCGTAGCGGGGGTGGGCGATGAGCAGTTCTTC
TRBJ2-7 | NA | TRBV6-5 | CASKAGPVGDEQYF | TGTGCCAGCAAAGCGGGTCCCGTCGGGGACGAGCAGTACTTC
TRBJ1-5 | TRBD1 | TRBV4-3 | CASSQGRDRDGGPQHF | TGCGCCAGCAGCCAAGGGCGAGACAGGGATGGGGGGCCCCAGCATTTT
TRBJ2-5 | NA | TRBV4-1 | CASSQERGYGETQYF | TGCGCCAGCAGCCAAGAAAGGGGGTACGGTGAGACCCAGTACTTC